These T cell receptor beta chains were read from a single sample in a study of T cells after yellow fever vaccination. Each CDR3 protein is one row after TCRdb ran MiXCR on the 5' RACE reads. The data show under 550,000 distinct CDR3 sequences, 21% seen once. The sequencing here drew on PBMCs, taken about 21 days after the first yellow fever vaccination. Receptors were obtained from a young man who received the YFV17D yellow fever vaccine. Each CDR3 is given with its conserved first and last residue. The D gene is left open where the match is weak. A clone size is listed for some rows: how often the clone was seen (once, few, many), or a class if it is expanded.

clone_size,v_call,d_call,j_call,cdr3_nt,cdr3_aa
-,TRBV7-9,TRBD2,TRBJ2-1,TGTGCCAGCAGCTCTCGGCCTAGCGGGGGGCCCTACAATGAGCAGTTCTTC,CASSSRPSGGPYNEQFF
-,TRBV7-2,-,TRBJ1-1,TGTGCCAGCAGCTTATCAGGGAGGAGCGCTGAAGTTTTCTTT,CASSLSGRSAEVFF
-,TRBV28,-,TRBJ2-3,TGTGCCAGCAGAATGGGGAGGAGCACAGATACGCAGTATTTT,CASRMGRSTDTQYF
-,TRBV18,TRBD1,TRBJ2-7,TGTGCCAGCTCGGCCCGGGACAGTAGTCCTTACGAGCAGTACTTC,CASSARDSSPYEQYF
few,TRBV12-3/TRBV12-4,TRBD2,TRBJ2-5,TGTGCCAGCAGTTCTTACGGTCGGCGGGGGGAGACCCAGTACTTC,CASSSYGRRGETQYF
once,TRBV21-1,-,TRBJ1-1,TGTGCCAGCAGCTTCTGGACTCAGGGGGCGAACACTGAAGCTTTCTTT,CASSFWTQGANTEAFF
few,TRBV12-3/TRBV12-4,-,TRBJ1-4,TGTGCCAGCAGGCACAGGGAAGAAGGCGAAAAACTGTTTTTT,CASRHREEGEKLFF
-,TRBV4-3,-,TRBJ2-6,TGCGCCAGCAGCCAAGGTACCATCTCTGGGGCCAACGTCCTGACTTTC,CASSQGTISGANVLTF
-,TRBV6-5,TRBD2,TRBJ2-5,TGTGCCAGCAGTTACTCGATTACTAGCGGGGCATTGGAAGAGACCCAGTACTTC,CASSYSITSGALEETQYF
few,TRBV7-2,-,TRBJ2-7,TGTGCCAGCAGCTTCGGTAGGGTCGACGAGCAGTACTTC,CASSFGRVDEQYF
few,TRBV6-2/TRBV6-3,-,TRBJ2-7,TGTGCCAGCAGGTCCGCGGGGGCCTCCTACGAGCAGTACTTC,CASRSAGASYEQYF
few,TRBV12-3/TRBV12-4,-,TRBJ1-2,-,CASSSSAYYGYTF
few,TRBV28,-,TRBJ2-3,TGTGCCAGCAGTTTCTTGGACATAAGCACAGATACGCAGTATTTT,CASSFLDISTDTQYF
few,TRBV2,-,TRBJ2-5,TGTGCCAGCAGCGAAGTTGGCACATCACAAGAGACCCAGTACTTC,CASSEVGTSQETQYF
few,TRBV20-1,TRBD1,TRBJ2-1,TGCAGTGCTAGAGTAGCAGGGACAGGGAGCAATGAGCAGTTCTTC,CSARVAGTGSNEQFF
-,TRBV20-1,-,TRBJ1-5,TGCAGTGCTAGGGCGGGGGGTAATAATCAGCCCCAGCATTTT,CSARAGGNNQPQHF
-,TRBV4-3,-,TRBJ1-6,TGCGCCAGCGCCAGGGGATGGGGGGATCATAATTCACCCCTCCACTTT,CASARGWGDHNSPLHF
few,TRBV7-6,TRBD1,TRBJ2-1,TGTGCCAGCAGCTCACAGGGGGCGGGTGAGCAGTTCTTC,CASSSQGAGEQFF
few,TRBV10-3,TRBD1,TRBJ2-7,TGTGCCACCCCCCGGACAGGGTCCTACGAGCAGTACTTC,CATPRTGSYEQYF
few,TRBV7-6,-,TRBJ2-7,TGTGCCAGCAGCCTAGGGGAGGACTCGGAGCAGTACTTC,CASSLGEDSEQYF
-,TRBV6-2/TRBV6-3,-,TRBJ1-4,TGTGCCAGCAGTTACGCGGGATCAACTAATGAAAAACTGTTTTTT,CASSYAGSTNEKLFF
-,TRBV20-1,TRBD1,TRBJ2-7,TGCAGTGCTAGAGTGGCAGGGGGCTACGAGCAGTACTTC,CSARVAGGYEQYF
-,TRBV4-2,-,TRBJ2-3,TGTGCCAGCAGCCAAGGACTTAATCCCCCAGATACGCAGTATTTT,CASSQGLNPPDTQYF
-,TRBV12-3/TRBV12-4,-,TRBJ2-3,TGTGCCAGCAGTTTCCCCGGGACCCCGGATACGCAGTATTTT,CASSFPGTPDTQYF
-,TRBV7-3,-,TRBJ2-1,TGTGCCAGCAGCTCTACGGACTACTACAATGAGCAGTTCTTC,CASSSTDYYNEQFF
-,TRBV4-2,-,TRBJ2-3,TGTGCCAGCAGCCAAGGGTTACCAACCACCACAGATACGCAGTATTTT,CASSQGLPTTTDTQYF
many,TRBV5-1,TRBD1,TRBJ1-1,TGCGCCAGCAGCTGGGACAGGGGTAGCACTGAAGCTTTCTTT,CASSWDRGSTEAFF
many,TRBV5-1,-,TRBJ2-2,TGCGCCAGCAGCTTGGATTCTAACACCGGGGAGCTGTTTTTT,CASSLDSNTGELFF
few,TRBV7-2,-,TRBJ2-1,TGTGCCAGCAGCTTAAGTAGGAGTGGCCGTGAGCAGTTCTTC,CASSLSRSGREQFF
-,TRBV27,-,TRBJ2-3,TGTGCCAGTACGGGTCTCTCAGATACGCAGTATTTT,CASTGLSDTQYF
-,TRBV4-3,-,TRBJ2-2,TGCGCCAGCAGCCTCGACAGCCGGAACACCGGGGAGCTGTTTTTT,CASSLDSRNTGELFF